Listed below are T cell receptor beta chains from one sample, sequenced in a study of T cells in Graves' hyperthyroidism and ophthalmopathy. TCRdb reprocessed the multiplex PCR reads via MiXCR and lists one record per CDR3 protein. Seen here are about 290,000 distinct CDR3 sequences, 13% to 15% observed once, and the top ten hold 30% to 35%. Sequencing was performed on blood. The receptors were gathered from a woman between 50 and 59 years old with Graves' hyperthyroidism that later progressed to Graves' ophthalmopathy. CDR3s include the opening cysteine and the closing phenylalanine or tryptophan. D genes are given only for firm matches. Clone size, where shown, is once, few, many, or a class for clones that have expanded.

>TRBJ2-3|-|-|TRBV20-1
TGCAGTGCTAGCCATCTGCAGGGGTTTTCTAGCACAGATACGCAGTATTTT
CSASHLQGFSSTDTQYF
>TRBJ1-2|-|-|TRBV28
TGCGCCAGCAGCCGAGAAGGTTTTGGTTCCGGGGATGGCTACACCTTC
CASSREGFGSGDGYTF
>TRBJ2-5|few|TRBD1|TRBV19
TGTGCCAGTAGTATCACTTCAGGACAGGACCCTTGGGAGTACTTC
CASSITSGQDPWEYF
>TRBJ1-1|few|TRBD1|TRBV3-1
TGTGCCAGCAGCCAAGATAGGGGGACAGCGTTGAACACTGAAGCTTTCTTT
CASSQDRGTALNTEAFF
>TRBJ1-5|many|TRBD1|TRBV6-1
TGTGCCAGCAGTCACAGGGGAAGTGACAATCAGCCCCAGCATTTT
CASSHRGSDNQPQHF
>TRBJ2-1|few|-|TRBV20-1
TGCAGTGCCCCTTCTGGGGGCTACAATGAGCAGTTCTTC
CSAPSGGYNEQFF
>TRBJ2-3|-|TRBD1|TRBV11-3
TGTGCCAGCAGCCTGATGGTCAGGACAGGTATTATCACAGATACGCAGTATTTT
CASSLMVRTGIITDTQYF
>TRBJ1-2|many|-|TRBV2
TGTGCCAGCAACCCGAACGGGGTAGGGAACTATGGCTACACCTTC
CASNPNGVGNYGYTF
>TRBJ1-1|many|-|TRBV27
TGTGCCAGCAGTGAAACTATGGGGGTGAACACTGAAGCTTTCTTT
CASSETMGVNTEAFF
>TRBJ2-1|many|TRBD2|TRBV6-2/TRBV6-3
TGTGCCAGCAGTTACCTAGCGGGAGCAAAGAAGCAGTTCTTC
CASSYLAGAKKQFF
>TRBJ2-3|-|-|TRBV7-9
TGTGCCAGCAGCTCCCACCCTCCCCCAGATACGCAGTATTTT
CASSSHPPPDTQYF
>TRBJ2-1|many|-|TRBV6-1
TGTGCCAGCAGTGAAGCCCTAGCCTCCTACAATGAGCAGTTCTTC
CASSEALASYNEQFF
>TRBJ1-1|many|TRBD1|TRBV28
TGTGCCAGCAGTTCAGGGACAGGGAGGACCACTGAAGCTTTCTTT
CASSSGTGRTTEAFF
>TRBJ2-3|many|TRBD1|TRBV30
TGTGCCTGGATGACAGGGGGTTTGTATACGCAGTATTTT
CAWMTGGLYTQYF
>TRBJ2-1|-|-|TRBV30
TGTGCCTGGAGGACCGCCCTGGTGAATGAGCAGTTCTTC
CAWRTALVNEQFF
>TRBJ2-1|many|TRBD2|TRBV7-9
TGTGCCAGCAGCTTACTAGTAGCGGGCTATGAGCAGTTCTTC
CASSLLVAGYEQFF
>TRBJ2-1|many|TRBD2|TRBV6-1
TGTGCCAGCGTAAAAGGATTTTCTAGCGGGAGGCCCGGGAGGGACTACAATGAGCAGTTCTTC
CASVKGFSSGRPGRDYNEQFF
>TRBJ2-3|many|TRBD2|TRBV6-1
TGTGCCAGCAGTGATGCTAGCGGGATCGGAACAGATACGCAGTATTTT
CASSDASGIGTDTQYF
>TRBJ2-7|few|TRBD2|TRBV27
TGTGCCACTAGCCGGGGACTAGCGGTCTACGAGCAGTACTTC
CATSRGLAVYEQYF